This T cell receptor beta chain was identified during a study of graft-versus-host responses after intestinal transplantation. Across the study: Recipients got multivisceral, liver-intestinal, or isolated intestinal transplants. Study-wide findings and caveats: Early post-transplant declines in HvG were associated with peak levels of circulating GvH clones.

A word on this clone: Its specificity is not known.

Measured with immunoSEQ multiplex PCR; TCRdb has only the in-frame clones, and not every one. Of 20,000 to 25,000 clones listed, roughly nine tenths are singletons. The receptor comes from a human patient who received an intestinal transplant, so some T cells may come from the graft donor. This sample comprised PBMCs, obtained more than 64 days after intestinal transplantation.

The CDR3: CSGQPVNYNEQFF. The CDR3 nucleotides are TGCAGCGGCCAGCCCGTTAACTACAATGAGCAGTTCTTC. The rearrangement links TRBV29-1 to TRBJ2-1; the D is unclear. The germline CDR1 and CDR2 sequences are SQVTM and ANQGSEA. Trimming left V 7 bases short and J 3 bases short, with 13 bases between. The CDR3 runs to 13 residues.